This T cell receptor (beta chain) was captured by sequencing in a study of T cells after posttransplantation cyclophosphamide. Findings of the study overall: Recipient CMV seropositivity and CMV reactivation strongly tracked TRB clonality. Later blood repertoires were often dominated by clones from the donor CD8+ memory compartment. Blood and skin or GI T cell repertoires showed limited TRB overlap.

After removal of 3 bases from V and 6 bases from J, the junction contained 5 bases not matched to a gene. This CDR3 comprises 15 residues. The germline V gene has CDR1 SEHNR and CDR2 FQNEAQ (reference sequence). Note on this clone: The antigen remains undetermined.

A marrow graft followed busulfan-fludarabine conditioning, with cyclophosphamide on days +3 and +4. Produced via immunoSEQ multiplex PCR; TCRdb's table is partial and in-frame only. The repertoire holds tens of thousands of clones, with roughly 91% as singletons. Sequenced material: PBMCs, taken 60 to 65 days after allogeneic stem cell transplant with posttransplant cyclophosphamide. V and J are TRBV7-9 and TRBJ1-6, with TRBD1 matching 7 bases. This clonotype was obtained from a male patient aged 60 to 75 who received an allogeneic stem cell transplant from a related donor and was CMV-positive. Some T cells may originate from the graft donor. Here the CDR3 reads CASSFQGGPNSPLHF. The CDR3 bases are TGTGCCAGCAGCTTTCAGGGGGGCCCTAATTCACCCCTCCACTTT.